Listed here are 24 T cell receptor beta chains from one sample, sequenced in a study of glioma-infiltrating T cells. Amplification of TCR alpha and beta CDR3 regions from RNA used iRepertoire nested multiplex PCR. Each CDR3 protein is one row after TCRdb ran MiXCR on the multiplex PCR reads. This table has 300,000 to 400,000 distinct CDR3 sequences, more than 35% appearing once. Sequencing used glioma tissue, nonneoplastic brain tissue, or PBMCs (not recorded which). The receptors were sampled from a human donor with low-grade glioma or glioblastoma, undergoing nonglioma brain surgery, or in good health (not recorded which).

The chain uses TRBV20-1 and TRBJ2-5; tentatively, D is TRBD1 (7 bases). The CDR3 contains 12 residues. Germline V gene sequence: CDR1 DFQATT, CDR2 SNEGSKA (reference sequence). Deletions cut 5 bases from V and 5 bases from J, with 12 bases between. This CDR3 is CSAPTGRETQYF. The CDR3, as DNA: TGCAGTGCTCCGACAGGGAGGGAGACCCAGTACTTC.

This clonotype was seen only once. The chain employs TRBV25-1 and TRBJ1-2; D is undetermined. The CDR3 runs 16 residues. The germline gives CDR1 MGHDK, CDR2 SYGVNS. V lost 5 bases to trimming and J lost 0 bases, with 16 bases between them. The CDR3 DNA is TGTGCCAGCAGTTTCTGGGCGGGCAAGTCTAACTATGGCTACACCTTC. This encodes CASSFWAGKSNYGYTF.

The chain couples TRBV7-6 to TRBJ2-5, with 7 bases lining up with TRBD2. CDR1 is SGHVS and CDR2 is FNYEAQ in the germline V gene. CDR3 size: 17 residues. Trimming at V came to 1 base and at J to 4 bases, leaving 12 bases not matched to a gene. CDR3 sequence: CASSLDLGGTYGETQYF. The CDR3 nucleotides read TGTGCCAGCAGCTTAGATTTGGGGGGGACGTATGGAGAGACCCAGTACTTC.

CDR3 sequence: CASSFGTLGAYEQFF. CDR3 nucleotide sequence: TGTGCCAGCAGTTTCGGGACTCTAGGGGCCTACGAGCAGTTCTTC. This rearrangement joins TRBV27 to TRBJ2-1, with a possible D match to TRBD2 (6 bases). CDR3 length: 15 residues. Germline V gives CDR1 MNHEY, CDR2 SMNVEV (reference sequence). V lost 3 bases and J lost 10, with 19 bases in between.

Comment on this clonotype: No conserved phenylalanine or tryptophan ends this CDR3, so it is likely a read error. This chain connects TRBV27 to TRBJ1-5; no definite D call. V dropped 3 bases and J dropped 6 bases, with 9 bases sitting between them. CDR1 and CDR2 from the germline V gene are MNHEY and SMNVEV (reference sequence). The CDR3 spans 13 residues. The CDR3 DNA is TGTGCCAGCAGTTTGGGCATGGCTCAGCCCCAGCATCTT. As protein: CASSLGMAQPQHL.

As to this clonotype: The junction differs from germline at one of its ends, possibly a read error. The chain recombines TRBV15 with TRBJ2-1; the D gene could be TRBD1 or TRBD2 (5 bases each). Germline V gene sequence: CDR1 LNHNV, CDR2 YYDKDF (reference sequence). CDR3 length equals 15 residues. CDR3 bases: TGTGCCACCAGCCCGTTTAGGGACCCCTACAATGAGAAGTTCTTC. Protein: CATSPFRDPYNEKFF.

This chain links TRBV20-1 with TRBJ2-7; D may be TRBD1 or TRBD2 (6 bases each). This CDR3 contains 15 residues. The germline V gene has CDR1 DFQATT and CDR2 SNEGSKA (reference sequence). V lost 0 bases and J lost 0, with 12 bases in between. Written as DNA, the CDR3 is TGCAGTGCTAGAGATGGTGGGGGGCCCTCCTACGAGCAGTACTTC. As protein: CSARDGGGPSYEQYF.

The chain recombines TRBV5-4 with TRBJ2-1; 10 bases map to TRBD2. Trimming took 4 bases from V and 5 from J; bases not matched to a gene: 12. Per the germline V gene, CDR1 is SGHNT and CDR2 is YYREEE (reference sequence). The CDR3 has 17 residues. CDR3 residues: CASSADLLAGGNNEQFF. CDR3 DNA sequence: TGTGCCAGCAGCGCGGACCTCTTAGCGGGAGGTAACAATGAGCAGTTCTTC.

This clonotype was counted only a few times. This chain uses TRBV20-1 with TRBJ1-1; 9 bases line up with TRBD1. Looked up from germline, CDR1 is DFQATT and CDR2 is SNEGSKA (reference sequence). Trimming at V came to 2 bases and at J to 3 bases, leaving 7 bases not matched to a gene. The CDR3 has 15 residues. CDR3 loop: CSARWAGTGHTEAFF. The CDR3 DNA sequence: TGCAGTGCTAGATGGGCGGGGACAGGGCACACTGAAGCTTTCTTT.

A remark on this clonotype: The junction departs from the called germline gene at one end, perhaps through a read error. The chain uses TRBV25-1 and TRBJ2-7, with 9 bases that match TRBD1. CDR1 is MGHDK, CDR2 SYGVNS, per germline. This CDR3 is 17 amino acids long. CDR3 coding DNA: TGTGCCAGCAGCAAACAGGGGGCCTCCTGGAGCTCCTACGAGCAGCACTTC. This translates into CASSKQGASWSSYEQHF.

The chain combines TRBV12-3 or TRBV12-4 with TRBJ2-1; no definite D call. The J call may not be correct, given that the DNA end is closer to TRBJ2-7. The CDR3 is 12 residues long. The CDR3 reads CASSRRAYEQYF. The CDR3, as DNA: TGTGCCAGCAGTAGAAGGGCCTACGAGCAGTACTTC.

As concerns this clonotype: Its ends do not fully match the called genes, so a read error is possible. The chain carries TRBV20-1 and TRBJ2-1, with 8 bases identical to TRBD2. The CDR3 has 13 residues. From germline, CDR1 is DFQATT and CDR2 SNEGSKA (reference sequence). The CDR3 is CSADSGMYNKQFF. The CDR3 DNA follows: TGCAGTGCTGATAGCGGGATGTACAATAAGCAGTTCTTC.

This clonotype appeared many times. For the CDR3, the DNA is TGTGCCAGCATCAACGGGGACTCCTCCTACAATGAGCAGTTCTTC. This codes for CASINGDSSYNEQFF. V gene TRBV6-2 or TRBV6-3 combines with J gene TRBJ2-1, with D possibly being TRBD2 (6 bases). Germline CDR1 reads MNHEY; CDR2 reads SVGEGT. V shed 7 bases and J shed 0 bases, with 13 bases lying between them. The CDR3 covers 15 residues.

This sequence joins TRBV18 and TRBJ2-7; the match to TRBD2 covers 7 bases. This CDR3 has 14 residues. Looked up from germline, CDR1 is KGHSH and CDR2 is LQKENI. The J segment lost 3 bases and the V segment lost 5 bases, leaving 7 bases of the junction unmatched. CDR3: CASSASGDLYEQYF. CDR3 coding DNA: TGTGCCAGCTCAGCTAGCGGAGACCTCTACGAGCAGTACTTC.

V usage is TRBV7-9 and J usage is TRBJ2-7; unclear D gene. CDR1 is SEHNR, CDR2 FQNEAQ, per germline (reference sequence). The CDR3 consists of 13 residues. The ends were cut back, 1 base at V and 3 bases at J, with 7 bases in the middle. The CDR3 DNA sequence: TGTGCCAGCAGCTTAGAGGAAGTCTACGAGCAGTACTTC. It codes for CASSLEEVYEQYF. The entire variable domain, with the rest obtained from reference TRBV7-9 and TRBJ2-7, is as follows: DTGVSQNPRHKITKRGQNVTFRCDPISEHNRLYWYRQTLGQGPEFLTYFQNEAQLEKSRLLSDRFSAERPKGSFSTLEIQRTEQGDSAMYLCASSLEEVYEQYFGPGTRLTVT.

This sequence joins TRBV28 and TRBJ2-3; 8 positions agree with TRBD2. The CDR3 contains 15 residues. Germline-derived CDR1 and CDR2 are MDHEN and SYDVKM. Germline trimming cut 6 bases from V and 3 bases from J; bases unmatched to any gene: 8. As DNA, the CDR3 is TGTGCCAGCAGCTTGACTAGCGTAAGGACAGATACGCAGTATTTT. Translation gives CASSLTSVRTDTQYF.

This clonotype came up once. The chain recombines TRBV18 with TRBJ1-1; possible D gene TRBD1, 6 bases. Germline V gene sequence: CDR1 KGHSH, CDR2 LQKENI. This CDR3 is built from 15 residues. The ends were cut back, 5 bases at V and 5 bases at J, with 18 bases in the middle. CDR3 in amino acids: CASSSRQAVGTEAFF. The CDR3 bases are TGTGCCAGCTCATCACGACAGGCCGTTGGGACTGAAGCTTTCTTT.

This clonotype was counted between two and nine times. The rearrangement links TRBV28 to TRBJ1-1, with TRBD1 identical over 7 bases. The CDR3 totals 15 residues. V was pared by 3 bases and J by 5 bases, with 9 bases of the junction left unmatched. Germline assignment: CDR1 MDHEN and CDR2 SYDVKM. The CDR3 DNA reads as TGTGCCAGCAGTTTTTTCACAGGGGCGAAGACTGAAGCTTTCTTT. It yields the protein CASSFFTGAKTEAFF.

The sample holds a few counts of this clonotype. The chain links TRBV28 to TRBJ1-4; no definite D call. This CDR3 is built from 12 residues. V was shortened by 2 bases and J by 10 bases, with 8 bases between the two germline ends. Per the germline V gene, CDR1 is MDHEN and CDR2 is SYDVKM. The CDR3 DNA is TGTGCCAGCAGTTTAATCTACGGAAAACTGTTTTTT. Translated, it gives CASSLIYGKLFF.

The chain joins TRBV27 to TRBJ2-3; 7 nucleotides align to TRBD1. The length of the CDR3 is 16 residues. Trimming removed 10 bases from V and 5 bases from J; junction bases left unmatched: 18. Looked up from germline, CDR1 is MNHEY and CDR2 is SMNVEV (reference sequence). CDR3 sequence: CAKSPLIGQAEDTQYF. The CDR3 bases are TGTGCCAAAAGTCCGCTCATCGGACAGGCAGAAGATACGCAGTATTTT.

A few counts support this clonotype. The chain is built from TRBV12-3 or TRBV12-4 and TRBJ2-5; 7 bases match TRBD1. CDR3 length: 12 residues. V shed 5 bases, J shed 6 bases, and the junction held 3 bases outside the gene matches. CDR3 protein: CASSPRGQTQYF. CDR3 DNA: TGTGCCAGCAGTCCTAGGGGGCAGACCCAGTACTTC.

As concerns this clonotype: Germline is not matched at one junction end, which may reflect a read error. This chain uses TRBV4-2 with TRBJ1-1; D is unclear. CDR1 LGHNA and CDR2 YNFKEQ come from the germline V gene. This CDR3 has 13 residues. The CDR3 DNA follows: TGTGCCAGGAGCCAAGATTGGACTCTCGGAGCTTTCTTT. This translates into CARSQDWTLGAFF.

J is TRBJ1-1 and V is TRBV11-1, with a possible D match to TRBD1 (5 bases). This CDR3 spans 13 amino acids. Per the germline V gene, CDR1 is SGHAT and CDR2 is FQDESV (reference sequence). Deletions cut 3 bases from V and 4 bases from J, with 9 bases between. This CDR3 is CASSFPDSTEAFF. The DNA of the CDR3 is TGTGCCAGCAGCTTTCCAGACAGCACTGAAGCTTTCTTT.

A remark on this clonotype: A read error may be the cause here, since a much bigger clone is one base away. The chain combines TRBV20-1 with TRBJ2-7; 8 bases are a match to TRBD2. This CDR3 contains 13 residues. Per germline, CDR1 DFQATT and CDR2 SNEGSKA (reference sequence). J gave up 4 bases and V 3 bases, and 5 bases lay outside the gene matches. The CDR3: CSARGREGYEQYF. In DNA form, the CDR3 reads TGCAGTGCTAGGGGACGGGAGGGTTACGAGCAGTACTTC.